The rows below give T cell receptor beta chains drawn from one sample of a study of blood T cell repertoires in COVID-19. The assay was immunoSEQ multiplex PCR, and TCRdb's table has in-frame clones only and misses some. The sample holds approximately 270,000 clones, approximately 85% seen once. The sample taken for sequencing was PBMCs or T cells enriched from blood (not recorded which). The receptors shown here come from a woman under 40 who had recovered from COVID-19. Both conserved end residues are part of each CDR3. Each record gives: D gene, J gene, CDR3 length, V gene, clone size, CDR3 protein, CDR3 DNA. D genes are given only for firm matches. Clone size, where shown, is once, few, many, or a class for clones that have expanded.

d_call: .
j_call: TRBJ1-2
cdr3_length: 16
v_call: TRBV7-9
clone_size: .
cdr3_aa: CASSLISTGGIDGYTF
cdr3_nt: TGTGCCAGCAGCTTAATTTCGACAGGAGGAATCGATGGCTACACCTTC

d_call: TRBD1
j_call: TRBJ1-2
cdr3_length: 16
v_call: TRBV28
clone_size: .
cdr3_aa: CASSTTSAGTEYGYTF
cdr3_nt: TGTGCCAGCAGTACCACCAGCGCCGGGACAGAATATGGCTACACCTTC

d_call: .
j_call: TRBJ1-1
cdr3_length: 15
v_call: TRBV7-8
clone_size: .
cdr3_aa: CASSLEARGYTEAFF
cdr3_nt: TGTGCCAGCAGCTTAGAGGCCCGAGGTTACACTGAAGCTTTCTTT

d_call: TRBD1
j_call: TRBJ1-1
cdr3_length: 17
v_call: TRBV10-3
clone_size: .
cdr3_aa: CAISESLMTGSNTEAFF
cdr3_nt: TGTGCCATCAGTGAGTCCTTAATGACAGGGTCGAACACTGAAGCTTTCTTT

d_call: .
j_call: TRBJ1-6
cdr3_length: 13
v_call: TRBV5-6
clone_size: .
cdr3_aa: CASSLLYNSPLHF
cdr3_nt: TGTGCCAGCAGCTTGTTATATAATTCACCCCTCCACTTT

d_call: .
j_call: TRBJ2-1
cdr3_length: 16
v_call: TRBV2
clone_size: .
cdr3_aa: CASRRLVGLPGNEQFF
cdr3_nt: TGTGCCAGCAGGCGATTAGTGGGACTCCCTGGGAATGAGCAGTTCTTC

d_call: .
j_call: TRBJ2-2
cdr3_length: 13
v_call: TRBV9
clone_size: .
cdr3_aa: CASRGHTGVRAVF
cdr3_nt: TGTGCCAGCAGGGGGCACACGGGAGTGAGGGCTGTTTTT

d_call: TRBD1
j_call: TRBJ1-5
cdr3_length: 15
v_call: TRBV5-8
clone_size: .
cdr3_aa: CASSLTGDSNQPQHF
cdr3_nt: TGTGCCAGCAGCCTCACAGGGGATAGCAATCAGCCCCAGCATTTT

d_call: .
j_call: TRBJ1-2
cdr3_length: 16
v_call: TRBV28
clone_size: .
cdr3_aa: CASSLLSGRNNYGYTF
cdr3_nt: TGTGCCAGCAGTTTATTATCGGGGAGGAATAACTATGGCTACACCTTC

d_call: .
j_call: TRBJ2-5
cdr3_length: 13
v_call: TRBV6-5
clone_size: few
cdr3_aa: CASSSEIQETQYF
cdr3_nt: TGTGCCAGCAGTTCAGAAATTCAAGAGACCCAGTACTTC

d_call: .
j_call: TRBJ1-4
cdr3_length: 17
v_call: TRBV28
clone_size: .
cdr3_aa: CASSLLSLRTTNEKLFF
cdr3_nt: TGTGCCAGCAGTTTGCTCTCTCTCAGAACGACTAATGAAAAACTGTTTTTT

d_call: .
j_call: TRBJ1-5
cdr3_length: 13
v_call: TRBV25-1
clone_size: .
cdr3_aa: CASSDQGNQPQHF
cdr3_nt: TGTGCCAGCAGTGATCAGGGGAATCAGCCCCAGCATTTT

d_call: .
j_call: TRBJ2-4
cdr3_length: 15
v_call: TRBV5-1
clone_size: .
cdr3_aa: CASRSMRGDKNIQYF
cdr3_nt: TGCGCCAGCAGGTCAATGCGGGGCGACAAAAACATTCAGTACTTC

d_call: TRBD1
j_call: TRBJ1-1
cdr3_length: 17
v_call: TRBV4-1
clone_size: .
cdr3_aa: CASSHGRTGDLNTEAFF
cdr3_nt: TGCGCCAGCAGCCACGGTCGGACAGGGGACTTGAACACTGAAGCTTTCTTT

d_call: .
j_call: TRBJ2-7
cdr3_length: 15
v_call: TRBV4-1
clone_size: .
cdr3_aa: CASSRQQGGNYEQYF
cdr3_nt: TGCGCCAGCAGCCGACAACAGGGTGGGAACTACGAGCAGTACTTC

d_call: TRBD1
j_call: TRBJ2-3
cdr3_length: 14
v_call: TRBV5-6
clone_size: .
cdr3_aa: CASSSGTGGDTQYF
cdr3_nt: TGTGCCAGCAGCTCGGGGACAGGGGGAGATACGCAGTATTTT

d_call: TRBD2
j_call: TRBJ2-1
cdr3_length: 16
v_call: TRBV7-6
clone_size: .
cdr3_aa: CASSFFLAESHNEQFF
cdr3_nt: TGTGCCAGCAGCTTTTTCCTAGCGGAGTCACACAATGAGCAGTTCTTC

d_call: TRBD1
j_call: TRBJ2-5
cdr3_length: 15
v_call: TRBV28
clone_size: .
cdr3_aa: CASRHLGQNQETQYF
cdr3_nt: TGTGCCAGCAGACATCTGGGACAGAACCAAGAGACCCAGTACTTC

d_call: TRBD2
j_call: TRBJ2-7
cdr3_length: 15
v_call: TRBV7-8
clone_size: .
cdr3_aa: CASSFLAGYSYEQYF
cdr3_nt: TGTGCCAGCAGCTTCTTAGCGGGGTATTCCTACGAGCAGTACTTC

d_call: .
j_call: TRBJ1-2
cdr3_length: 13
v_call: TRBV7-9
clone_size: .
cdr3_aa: CASSSPSGYGYTF
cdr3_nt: TGTGCCAGCAGCTCGCCGTCAGGCTACGGCTACACCTTC

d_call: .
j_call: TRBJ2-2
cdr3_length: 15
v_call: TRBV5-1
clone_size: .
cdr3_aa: CASSLEGVSAGELFF
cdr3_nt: TGCGCCAGCAGCTTGGAGGGGGTCAGCGCCGGGGAGCTGTTTTTT

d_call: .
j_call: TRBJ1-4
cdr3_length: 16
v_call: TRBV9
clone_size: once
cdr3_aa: CASSVEAQRPGEKLFF
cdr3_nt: TGTGCCAGCAGCGTAGAGGCACAGAGGCCGGGGGAAAAACTGTTTTTT

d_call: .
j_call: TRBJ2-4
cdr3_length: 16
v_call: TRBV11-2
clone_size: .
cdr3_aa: CASSPPGALAKNIQYF
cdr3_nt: TGTGCCAGCAGCCCCCCAGGGGCACTAGCCAAAAACATTCAGTACTTC

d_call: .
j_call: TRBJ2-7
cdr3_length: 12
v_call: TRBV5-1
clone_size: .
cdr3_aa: CASGDTSYEQYF
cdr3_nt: TGCGCCAGCGGGGACACGTCCTACGAGCAGTACTTC